This T cell receptor beta chain appears in the sequencing data of a study of T cell responses to AZD1222 COVID-19 vaccine. Study-wide findings and caveats: There were mostly white British donors and more females than males, and clonal diversity was possibly underestimated. Dominant at 160-218 and 743-854, vaccine-associated CD4 TCRs also spanned spike. Repertoire samples came only from after the peak T cell response.

V lost 6 bases and J lost 5, with 14 bases in between. Germline values: CDR1 MNHNY, CDR2 SVGAGI (reference sequence). The CDR3 totals 13 residues. TCRdb keeps only in-frame clones here, not all; method: immunoSEQ multiplex PCR. The data contain around 89,000 clones, about nine tenths of them singletons. Worth noting for this clone: Its target is not known.

This rearrangement joins TRBV6-6 to TRBJ2-7, with D perhaps matching TRBD1 (6 bases). The material was peripheral blood, obtained on day 0 of AZD1222 vaccination. This TCR was recovered from an adult in good health. The CDR3 loop is CASRSGTQNEQYF. The CDR3, as DNA: TGTGCCAGCAGGTCCGGGACACAAAACGAGCAGTACTTC.